These 24 T cell receptor beta chains were sequenced from one sample in a study of T cell clones after liver transplantation. Assay used: immunoSEQ multiplex PCR; TCRdb lists only in-frame clones, some missing. The table lists 75,000 to 95,000 clones, 80% to 85% of them singletons. Sample: CD4+ T cells from blood, taken less than 50 months after liver transplant. These receptors originate from a human patient who received a liver transplant. Certain T cells may be donor cells from the graft.

This clone appeared once. Here the CDR3 reads CASSGTVFSNQPQHF. Here the CDR3 DNA reads TGTGCCAGCAGCGGGACAGTATTTAGCAATCAGCCCCAGCATTTT. V gene TRBV6-1 combines with J gene TRBJ1-5; 7 bases align to TRBD1. This CDR3 has 15 amino acids. The ends lost 6 bases at V and 0 bases at J; junction bases unmatched: 5. In germline, CDR1 is MNHNS, CDR2 SASEGT.

This rearrangement joins TRBV28 to TRBJ1-1; no reliable D call. The CDR3 sequence is 14 residues long. CDR1 is MDHEN and CDR2 is SYDVKM in the germline V gene. V was trimmed by 2 bases and J by 1 base, leaving 8 bases between them. The CDR3 bases are TGTGCCAGCAGTTTAGGTACGGCGAACACTGAAGCTTTCTTT. This sequence encodes CASSLGTANTEAFF.

The chain uses TRBV28 and TRBJ2-7; 9 bases map to TRBD1. The V gene end was trimmed by 5 bases and the J gene end by 5 bases; junction bases not matched to a gene: 13. This CDR3 has 16 residues. CDR1 and CDR2 (germline): MDHEN, SYDVKM. CDR3 sequence reads: CASSLPEGQGSHEQYF. The DNA for the CDR3 is TGTGCCAGCAGTCTACCAGAGGGACAGGGTTCCCACGAGCAGTACTTC. Filled out from reference TRBV28 and TRBJ2-7, the complete variable domain reads DVKVTQSSRYLVKRTGEKVFLECVQDMDHENMFWYRQDPGLGLRLIYFSYDVKMKEKGDIPEGYSVSREKKERFSLILESASTNQTSMYLCASSLPEGQGSHEQYFGPGTRLTVT.

The chain recombines TRBV30 with TRBJ1-4; possibly TRBD1 for D (5 bases). The CDR3 is 14 amino acids. Germline CDR1 is GTSNPN and CDR2 is SVGIG (reference sequence). Trimming pared 3 bases from V and 0 bases from J, leaving 8 bases between. DNA of the CDR3: TGTGCCTGGAGGGGGGACCCAACTAATGAAAAACTGTTTTTT. Translating gives CAWRGDPTNEKLFF.

The rearrangement uses TRBV20-1 and TRBJ1-1; no reliable D call. Germline CDR1 is DFQATT and CDR2 is SNEGSKA (reference sequence). The CDR3 loop spans 11 amino acids. As DNA, the CDR3 is TGCAGCCGCTTGCAGGACACTGAAGCTTTCTTT. Amino acid sequence: CSRLQDTEAFF.

The genes are TRBV7-2 and TRBJ1-1, with D uncertain. The CDR3 loop spans 14 amino acids. Germline assignment: CDR1 SGHTA and CDR2 FQGNSA. V was clipped by 6 bases and J by 3 bases, with 14 bases between them. CDR3: CASSLAFRDTEAFF. CDR3 DNA: TGTGCCAGCAGTCTAGCGTTCCGGGACACTGAAGCTTTCTTT. The variable domain in full, completed from reference TRBV7-2 and TRBJ1-1, reads GAGVSQSPSNKVTEKGKDVELRCDPISGHTALYWYRQSLGQGLEFLIYFQGNSAPDKSGLPSDRFSAERTGGSVSTLTIQRTQQEDSAVYLCASSLAFRDTEAFFGQGTRLTVV.

This clone showed up just once. The chain carries TRBV6-4 and TRBJ2-1; 10 nucleotides align to TRBD2. The CDR3 is 13 residues long. J gave up 9 bases and V 10 bases, and 9 bases lay outside the gene matches. The germline CDR1 and CDR2 sequences are MRHNA and SNTAGT. CDR3 nucleotides: TGTGCCACAAAGCGGGAGGGCCCTGGTGAGCAGTTCTTC. Amino acids: CATKREGPGEQFF.

This rearrangement joins TRBV6-4 to TRBJ2-2; no definite D call. The V gene lost 2 bases and the J gene lost 4 bases, with 17 bases spanning the gap. Germline loops: CDR1 MRHNA, CDR2 SNTAGT. The CDR3 spans 17 residues. CDR3 DNA sequence: TGTGCCAGCAGTGACCTCCCACTTGGGCAATTCACCGGGGAGCTGTTTTTT. Its protein product is CASSDLPLGQFTGELFF.

The chain uses TRBV6-1 and TRBJ1-2; no definite D call. With 1 base removed from V and 5 bases from J, the gap between germline ends came to 14 bases. CDR3 size: 15 residues. Germline V gene sequence: CDR1 MNHNS, CDR2 SASEGT. The CDR3 reads CASSEGQDAIYGYTF. CDR3 in DNA: TGTGCCAGCAGTGAAGGTCAGGACGCTATATATGGCTACACCTTC.

This rearrangement joins TRBV6-1 to TRBJ1-2, with a tentative D call TRBD1 (6 bases). The CDR3 consists of 15 residues. Per germline, CDR1 MNHNS and CDR2 SASEGT. The ends were cut back, 1 base at V and 0 bases at J, with 9 bases in the middle. CDR3 protein: CASSEDRTANYGYTF. CDR3 DNA: TGTGCCAGCAGTGAAGACCGGACAGCTAACTATGGCTACACCTTC.

The CDR3 sequence: CASSFGREGTIYF. CDR3 sequence (DNA): TGCGCCAGCAGCTTTGGGAGAGAGGGGACCATATATTTT. This sequence joins TRBV5-1 and TRBJ1-3; the D gene is possibly TRBD1 (5 bases). Trimming removed 2 bases from V and 10 bases from J, with 13 bases in between. The germline CDR1 and CDR2 sequences are SGHRS and YFSETQ. This CDR3 has 13 amino acids.

This clone is a singleton in its sample. The rearrangement joins TRBV5-6 to TRBJ2-7, with D uncertain. Per the germline V gene, CDR1 is SGHDT and CDR2 is YYEEEE. V was clipped by 3 bases and J by 5 bases, with 18 bases between them. CDR3 size: 15 residues. The CDR3 spells CASSWLGRVGNEQYF. The CDR3 region has the DNA TGTGCCAGCAGCTGGCTGGGTCGGGTGGGAAACGAGCAGTACTTC. Together with reference TRBV5-6 and TRBJ2-7, the CDR3 gives the full variable domain: DAGVTQSPTHLIKTRGQQVTLRCSPKSGHDTVSWYQQALGQGPQFIFQYYEEEERQRGNFPDRFSGHQFPNYSSELNVNALLLGDSALYLCASSWLGRVGNEQYFGPGTRLTVT.

The J gene is TRBJ2-6, the V gene TRBV4-3; D might be TRBD1 (6 bases). Trimming shortened V by 0 bases and J by 0 bases, and 12 bases separated the two germline ends. This CDR3 spans 18 amino acids. Germline loops: CDR1 LGHNA, CDR2 YSLEER. Written as DNA, the CDR3 is TGCGCCAGCAGCCAAGAGACAGGAAAGGTCTCTGGGGCCAACGTCCTGACTTTC. Translating it yields CASSQETGKVSGANVLTF.

The rearrangement joins TRBV7-3 to TRBJ2-2, with unresolved D. V was clipped by 0 bases and J by 6 bases, with 5 bases between them. The CDR3 length is 13 residues. CDR1 is SGHTA and CDR2 is FQGTGA in the germline V gene. CDR3: CASSLTFSGELFF. DNA for the CDR3: TGTGCCAGCAGCTTAACGTTCTCCGGGGAGCTGTTTTTT.

The rearrangement joins TRBV7-2 to TRBJ2-7; TRBD2 matches at 12 bases. The germline CDR1 and CDR2 sequences are SGHTA and FQGNSA. V lost 6 bases to trimming and J lost 2 bases; unmatched junction nucleotides: 5. CDR3 length equals 15 residues. The CDR3, as DNA: TGTGCCAGCAGTTATACTAGCGGGGGGACCTACGAGCAGTACTTC. It specifies CASSYTSGGTYEQYF. The entire variable domain, with the rest obtained from reference TRBV7-2 and TRBJ2-7, is as follows: GAGVSQSPSNKVTEKGKDVELRCDPISGHTALYWYRQSLGQGLEFLIYFQGNSAPDKSGLPSDRFSAERTGGSVSTLTIQRTQQEDSAVYLCASSYTSGGTYEQYFGPGTRLTVT.

CDR3 sequence: CASSLAGGLYNEQFF. CDR3 bases: TGCGCCAGCAGTTTAGCGGGGGGACTCTACAATGAGCAGTTCTTC. The J gene is TRBJ2-1, the V gene TRBV4-3; 10 nucleotides agree with TRBD2. This CDR3 is built from 15 residues. Germline V gives CDR1 LGHNA, CDR2 YSLEER. V lost 6 bases and J lost 3; bases outside the gene matches: 5.

The chain uses TRBV7-7 and TRBJ2-5, with TRBD1 identical over 8 bases. The CDR3 covers 14 residues. V was pared by 5 bases and J by 5 bases, with 7 bases of the junction left unmatched. Germline V gene lookup returns CDR1 SSHAT and CDR2 FNYEAQ (reference sequence). Here the CDR3 reads CASSRQGIQETQYF. Here the CDR3 DNA reads TGTGCCAGCAGCCGACAGGGGATACAGGAGACCCAGTACTTC.

This chain joins TRBV5-1 and TRBJ2-1; the D is unclear. CDR1 and CDR2 (germline): SGHRS, YFSETQ. The CDR3 has 12 amino acids. Between the trimmed V and J ends, which lost 1 base and 6 bases, there was a span of 5 bases. CDR3 loop: CASSLPSNEQFF. The DNA of the CDR3 is TGCGCCAGCAGCTTGCCCTCCAATGAGCAGTTCTTC.

The J gene is TRBJ2-2, the V gene TRBV27, with 9 bases aligning to TRBD2. The CDR3 totals 16 residues. Trimming removed 3 bases from V and 6 bases from J; junction bases left unmatched: 8. CDR1 and CDR2 from the germline V gene are MNHEY and SMNVEV (reference sequence). The CDR3 DNA reads TGTGCCAGCAGTTTTCCTCGGACTAGCGTCTCCGGGGAGCTGTTTTTT. It translates to CASSFPRTSVSGELFF.

The chain employs TRBV5-4 and TRBJ2-5, with TRBD2 matching over 8 bases. Trimming cost V 3 bases and J 3 bases; bases outside gene matches: 10. The CDR3 has 16 amino acids. Germline V gene lookup returns CDR1 SGHNT and CDR2 YYREEE (reference sequence). CDR3 sequence: CASSSYRTGGKETQYF. The CDR3, as DNA: TGTGCCAGCAGCTCCTACCGAACGGGGGGGAAAGAGACCCAGTACTTC.

The chain has TRBV19 and TRBJ2-7; tentatively, D is TRBD1 (6 bases). The germline CDR1 and CDR2 sequences are LNHDA and SQIVND (reference sequence). Trimming left V 5 bases short and J 4 bases short, with 15 bases between. The CDR3 spans 14 residues. Written as DNA, the CDR3 is TGTGCCAGTAGTGGACCCGGGACACTGTACGAGCAGTACTTC. Translation: CASSGPGTLYEQYF. The whole variable domain, filled in from reference TRBV19 and TRBJ2-7, reads DGGITQSPKYLFRKEGQNVTLSCEQNLNHDAMYWYRQDPGQGLRLIYYSQIVNDFQKGDIAEGYSVSREKKESFPLTVTSAQKNPTAFYLCASSGPGTLYEQYFGPGTRLTVT.

This clone ranks as medium-sized. The V gene is TRBV2, the J gene TRBJ1-4, with D unresolved. Between the trimmed V and J ends, which lost 7 bases and 10 bases, there was a span of 16 bases. Germline lookup yields CDR1 SNHLY and CDR2 FYNNEI. CDR3 length: 13 amino acids. The CDR3 protein is CASKESPGGKLFF. In nucleotides, the CDR3 is TGTGCCAGCAAGGAATCCCCCGGAGGAAAACTGTTTTTT.

The chain recombines TRBV5-1 with TRBJ2-1; D is perhaps TRBD1 (6 bases). The germline gives CDR1 SGHRS, CDR2 YFSETQ. The CDR3 runs 16 residues. V lost 0 bases and J lost 5, with 15 bases in between. The CDR3: CASSLGVGQPDNEQFF. For the CDR3, the DNA is TGCGCCAGCAGCTTGGGAGTCGGACAGCCTGACAATGAGCAGTTCTTC.

The rearrangement links TRBV6-4 to TRBJ1-1; D is ambiguous. Germline CDR1 reads MRHNA; CDR2 reads SNTAGT. The germline V and J ends were trimmed by 10 bases and 6 bases, with 15 bases remaining between them. The CDR3 is made up of 12 amino acids. The CDR3 DNA sequence: TGTGCCAAACCCCTAGGGAAGGCTGAAGCTTTCTTT. Amino acid sequence: CAKPLGKAEAFF.